These 5 T cell receptor beta chains originate from one sample sequenced in a study of CD8 T cells in ankylosing spondylitis. TCRdb independently ran MiXCR on the 5' RACE reads; one entry per CDR3 protein. The sample carries over 60,000 distinct CDR3 sequences, roughly 5.3% recorded once. Sequenced sample: blood, either unsorted or a sorted T cell fraction (not recorded which). Receptor source: a male donor with ankylosing spondylitis or in good health (not recorded which).

Turning to this clonotype: It may be a read error: a sequence one base away is much more abundant. This chain connects TRBV12-3 or TRBV12-4 to TRBJ2-2; perhaps TRBD2 as D (7 bases). The CDR3 is 18 residues long. The CDR3 protein is CACSLFGKGGRNTGELFF. CDR3 bases: TGTGCCTGCAGTTTATTTGGGAAGGGGGGGAGAAACACCGGGGAGCTGTTTTTT.

This clonotype was seen ten or more times. The chain combines TRBV29-1 with TRBJ1-1; D is unclear. Trimming shortened V by 6 bases and J by 5 bases, and 7 bases separated the two germline ends. The CDR3 is made up of 10 amino acids. Germline V gene lookup returns CDR1 SQVTM and CDR2 ANQGSEA. As DNA, the CDR3 is TGCAGCGTGGCCGGAACTGAAGCTTTCTTT. It encodes CSVAGTEAFF.

This clonotype showed up many times. The gene calls are TRBV29-1 and TRBJ2-5; 11 bases align to TRBD2. After removal of 0 bases from V and 5 bases from J, the junction contained 2 bases not matched to a gene. This CDR3 is 14 amino acids long. The V gene's germline CDR1 is SQVTM and CDR2 ANQGSEA. The CDR3 DNA reads TGCAGCGTTGAAGAATTAGCGGGGGGGGAGACCCAGTACTTC. Amino acid sequence: CSVEELAGGETQYF. Full variable domain (remainder filled in from reference TRBV29-1 and TRBJ2-5): SAVISQKPSRDICQRGTSLTIQCQVDSQVTMMFWYRQQPGQSLTLIATANQGSEATYESGFVIDKFPISRPNLTFSTLTVSNMSPEDSSIYLCSVEELAGGETQYFGPGTRLLVL.

This clonotype has a count of ten or more. This chain links TRBV6-1 with TRBJ2-7, with 9 bases fitting TRBD1. Germline lookup yields CDR1 MNHNS and CDR2 SASEGT. J lost 2 bases, V lost 6 bases, and 8 bases had no gene match. The CDR3 loop spans 15 amino acids. CDR3 bases: TGTGCCAGCAGCCGCACCGGGACAGGGACCTACGAGCAGTACTTC. This gives the protein CASSRTGTGTYEQYF.

At least ten counts were recorded for this clonotype. The chain recombines TRBV29-1 with TRBJ1-2, with 7 bases that match TRBD1. The CDR3 consists of 13 residues. The V segment lost 6 bases and the J segment 2 bases; nucleotides outside the gene matches: 6. CDR1 is SQVTM, CDR2 ANQGSEA, per germline. CDR3: CSVEDRRNYGYTF. CDR3 in DNA: TGCAGCGTGGAGGACAGGCGGAACTATGGCTACACCTTC.